This T cell receptor (beta chain) was sequenced during a study of blood T cell repertoires in COVID-19 (dated by TCRdb to 2019 to 2021). Regarding the study in general: Samples from collaborators originated in the United States, Italy and Spain and spanned both the acute and convalescent phases of COVID-19. Samples were obtained from the ongoing ImmuneRACE study (first 160 participants) and from about 1,300 subjects provided by 6 global collaborators. Where available, HLA class I and class II types were taken from metadata supplied by the sample provider and were not determined by assay-based typing. The dataset comprised deeply sampled blood TCRbeta repertoires from subjects exposed to, actively infected with, or recovered from COVID-19. The material from the prospective study consisted of cDNA or gDNA derived from T cells, B-cell-depleted T cells, or PBMCs. The repertoires were made available in a free public database intended to serve as a resource for research on the immune response to SARS-CoV-2. The sample metadata nearly always contained a de-identified subject ID, COVID-19 status, age in years and sex. The investigation overall reported the following: The amount of clinical and demographic metadata varied by source and participant and was provided uncurated.

CDR3 length: 15 amino acids, cysteine to phenylalanine. Solely the CDR3 DNA is kept, with 45 bases framed from the first base. Looking up the germline V gene yields CDR1 MDHEN and CDR2 SYDVKM. The germline ends are 14 bases apart after V is trimmed by 8 bases and J by 0 bases. In Seattle, one collaborating source enrolled patients while the infection was active and tracked those patients longitudinally over the course of disease. Each collaborating institution followed its own protocols to collect whole blood in K2EDTA tubes. Collaborator samples were shipped for TCRbeta analysis as frozen whole blood, isolated PBMCs, or DNA extracted from either sample type. Points on this clone: This clone's antigen is unknown. The input lacks base qualities; no much larger clone sits a single base away.

The immunoSEQ Assay, a bias-controlled multiplex PCR, was used to amplify TCRbeta CDR3 regions from genomic DNA. As for the authors' bioinformatics: Within the assay, amplification of reference gene primers was used to estimate how many nucleated cells each sample contained. To quantify the absolute abundance of each unique TCRbeta CDR3 rearrangement, sequence reads were collapsed and filtered. For each sample, productive Simpson clonality was calculated as the square root of Simpson's diversity index across productive rearrangements. TCRdb carries this immuneACCESS record with in-frame sequences only. Its versions omit some clonotypes, under half of them owing to an unresolved V gene in the studies checked, with the rest unexplained. The V and J calls and the clone size are those of that table, but D and trimming were determined from the DNA. The sample table lists 100,000 to 150,000 clones, around 82% of them with a count of one. Together, the top ten hold approximately 18% of the sample.

The origin of this receptor is a man in his thirties or forties with COVID-19, enrolled during active disease. The rearranged segments are TRBV28 and TRBJ1-5, and possibly TRBD1, on 5 matching bases. The sequencing sample was made of peripheral blood. The DNA is as follows: TGTGCCAGCGAAATGGGACTTTATAGCAATCAGCCCCAGCATTTT. The translation is CASEMGLYSNQPQHF.